This T cell receptor beta chain is from a study of T cell changes during pregnancy in multiple sclerosis. TCRdb keeps only in-frame clones here, not all; method: immunoSEQ multiplex PCR. Of more than 45,000 clones in the sample, nearly 95% were seen once. V gave up 5 bases and J gave up 4 bases, with 14 bases separating them. In germline, CDR1 is SNHLY, CDR2 FYNNEI. This CDR3 is built from 14 residues. This TCR was sampled from a female donor with multiple sclerosis, enrolled in a pregnancy study. The rearrangement uses TRBV2 and TRBJ1-1, with D possibly being TRBD1 (5 bases). The source material was CD4+ T cells from peripheral blood mononuclear cells, sampled in the second trimester of pregnancy. CDR3 region: CASSSPRGVTEAFF. The DNA for the CDR3 is TGTGCCAGCAGTTCTCCACGGGGGGTCACTGAAGCTTTCTTT.